Only a few counts were recorded for the clone carrying this TCR beta chain. Its specificity is not known. The sample belongs to a study of beta chain features in type 1 diabetes. Across the whole study: Cell yields, age and gender were similar between patients and healthy donors. Points from the study as a whole: Significant though moderate, a shortening of TCRB CDR3s appeared in all four CD4+ subsets of Type 1 diabetes patients. Sampled from patients, naive, central memory and Treg TCRB repertoires appeared more similar than those sampled from healthy donors. The VDJ junctions of type 1 diabetes patients carried fewer insertions and more deletions.

The CDR3 runs to 18 residues. V lost 1 base and J 8 bases, leaving 24 bases between the germline ends. The V gene's germline CDR1 is SGHTA and CDR2 FQGNSA. The isolated RNA, all of it, was reverse transcribed, so expressed TCRB transcripts were what got sequenced. Naive, central memory and regulatory T cell samples yielded approximately 3.3 million reads on average. Libraries were prepared by immunoSEQ multiplex PCR; TCRdb keeps only in-frame clonotypes and omits some of them. The sample holds 310,000 or so clones; around 9.7% are singletons and the top ten take about 1%. This chain links TRBV7-2 with TRBJ2-1; D possibly corresponds to TRBD2 (5 bases). This sequence was found in a man aged 30 to 39 with type 1 diabetes. Sequencing was performed on central memory CD4+ T cells from blood. CDR3 DNA sequence: TGTGCCAGCAGCTTAGATCTCGGCGGGCCAATTGTCGTCGATGAGCAGTTCTTC. Translating it yields CASSLDLGGPIVVDEQFF.